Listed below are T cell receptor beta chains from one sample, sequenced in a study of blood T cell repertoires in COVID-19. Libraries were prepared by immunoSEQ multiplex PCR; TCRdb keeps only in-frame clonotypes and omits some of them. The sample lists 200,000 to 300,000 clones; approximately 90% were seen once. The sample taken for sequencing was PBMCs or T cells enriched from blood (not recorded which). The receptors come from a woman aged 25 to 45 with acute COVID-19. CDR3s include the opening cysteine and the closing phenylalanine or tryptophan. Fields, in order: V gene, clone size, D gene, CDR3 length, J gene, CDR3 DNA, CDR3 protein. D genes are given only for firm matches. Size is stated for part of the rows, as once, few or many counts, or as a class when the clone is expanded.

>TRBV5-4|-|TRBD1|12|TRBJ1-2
TGTGCCAGCAGATCGGACAGGGATGGCTACACCTTC
CASRSDRDGYTF
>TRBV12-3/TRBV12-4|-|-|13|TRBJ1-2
TGTGCCAGCAGTTTAGCGTTTTATGATGGCTACACCTTC
CASSLAFYDGYTF
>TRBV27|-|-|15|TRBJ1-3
TGTGCCAGCAGCCCTACCGGGGGAGCAGGAAACACCATATATTTT
CASSPTGGAGNTIYF
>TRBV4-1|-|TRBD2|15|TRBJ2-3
TGCGCCAGCAGCCGACTAGCGGGGGTCACAGATACGCAGTATTTT
CASSRLAGVTDTQYF
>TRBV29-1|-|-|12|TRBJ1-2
TGCAGCGTTGAACCCCCAGGTGGTGGCTACACCTTC
CSVEPPGGGYTF
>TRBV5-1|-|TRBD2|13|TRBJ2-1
TGCGCCAGCATCCCGGGACTAGCTGGTGAGCAGTTCTTC
CASIPGLAGEQFF
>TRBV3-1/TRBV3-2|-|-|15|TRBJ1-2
TGTGCCAGCAGCCATAGAGAAGCTTCTAACTATGGCTACACCTTC
CASSHREASNYGYTF
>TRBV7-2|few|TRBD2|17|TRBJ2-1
TGTGCCAGCAGCTCCCGCCAGCTAGCGGGGGCGGCGAATGAGCAGTTCTTC
CASSSRQLAGAANEQFF
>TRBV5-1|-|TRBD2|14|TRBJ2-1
TGCGCCAGTCAACCGGGACTAGAGAACAATGAGCAGTTCTTC
CASQPGLENNEQFF
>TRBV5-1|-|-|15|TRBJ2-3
TGCGCCAGCAAAGGAGAACGGGGAGCGGCCGATACGCAGTATTTT
CASKGERGAADTQYF
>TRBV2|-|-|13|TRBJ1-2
TGTGCCAGCCGCAGGGTTTCTAACTATGGCTACACCTTC
CASRRVSNYGYTF
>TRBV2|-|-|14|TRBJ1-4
TGTGCCATAACTGCGGGAACGGAGGTGGAAAAACTGTTTTTT
CAITAGTEVEKLFF
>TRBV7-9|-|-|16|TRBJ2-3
TGTGCCAGCAGCTTAGAGCGCCCACTCACTACAGATACGCAGTATTTT
CASSLERPLTTDTQYF
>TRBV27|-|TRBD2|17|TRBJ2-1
TGTGCCAGCAGTTCCTGGACCCCAGCGGGGGGGTGGTATGAGCAGTTCTTC
CASSSWTPAGGWYEQFF
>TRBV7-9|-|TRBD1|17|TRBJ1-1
TGTGCCAGCAGCCCTCCGATGACAGGGAACGAGATCACTGAAGCTTTCTTT
CASSPPMTGNEITEAFF
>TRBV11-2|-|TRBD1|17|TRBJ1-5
TGTGCCAGCAGCCCAGGACAGGGGACTAACTTCAATCAGCCCCAGCATTTT
CASSPGQGTNFNQPQHF
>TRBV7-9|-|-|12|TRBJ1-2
TGTGCCAGCTCCCAGACGGGGGGAGGCTACACCTTC
CASSQTGGGYTF
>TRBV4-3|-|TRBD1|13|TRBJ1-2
TGCGCCAGCAGTAAAGGGACAGGGCGCGGCTACACCTTC
CASSKGTGRGYTF
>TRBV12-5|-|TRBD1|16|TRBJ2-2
TGTGCTAGTGGTTTGACCGGGACAGCGAACACCGGGGAGCTGTTTTTT
CASGLTGTANTGELFF
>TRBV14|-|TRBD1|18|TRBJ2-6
TGTGCCAGCAGCCAAATGGGAAGGGGGCAAACTGGGGCCAACGTCCTGACTTTC
CASSQMGRGQTGANVLTF
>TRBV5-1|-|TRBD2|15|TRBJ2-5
TGCGCCAGCAGCTCCCTGGGGGGGGGCCAAGAGACCCAGTACTTC
CASSSLGGGQETQYF
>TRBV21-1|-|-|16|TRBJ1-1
TGTGCCAGCAGCAAAGATTGGGACAGATTGAACACTGAAGCTTTCTTT
CASSKDWDRLNTEAFF
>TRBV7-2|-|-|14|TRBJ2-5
TGTGCCAGCAGCCCAAGCAAAGCCCAAGAGACCCAGTACTTC
CASSPSKAQETQYF
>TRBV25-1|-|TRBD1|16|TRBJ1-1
TGTGCCAGCAGTGAAAGAGGGACAGGAGAAGCCACTGAAGCTTTCTTT
CASSERGTGEATEAFF
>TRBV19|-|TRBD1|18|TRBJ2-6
TGTGCCAGTAGTCCCGGGACAGGTATCCACTCTGGGGCCAACGTCCTGACTTTC
CASSPGTGIHSGANVLTF
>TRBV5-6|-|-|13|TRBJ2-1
TGTGCCAGCAGTGACGGGAATTACAATGAGCAGTTCTTC
CASSDGNYNEQFF
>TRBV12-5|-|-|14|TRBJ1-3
TGTGCTAGTGGTTTGGGGCACAGTGGAAACACCATATATTTT
CASGLGHSGNTIYF
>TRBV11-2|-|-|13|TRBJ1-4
TGTGCCAGCAGCTCCCGGACAGTTGAAAAACTGTTTTTT
CASSSRTVEKLFF
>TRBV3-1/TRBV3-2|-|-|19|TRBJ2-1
TGTGCCAGCAGCCAAGGACCTTACCGAAACAGGGCACCATACAATGAGCAGTTCTTC
CASSQGPYRNRAPYNEQFF
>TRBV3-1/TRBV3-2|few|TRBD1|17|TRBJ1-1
TGTGCCAGCAGCCCATACCCCGACAGGGGGCGGGACACTGAAGCTTTCTTT
CASSPYPDRGRDTEAFF
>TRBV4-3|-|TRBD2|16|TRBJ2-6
TGCGCCAGCAGCTCTAGCGGGGGGGCTGGGGCCAACGTCCTGACTTTC
CASSSSGGAGANVLTF
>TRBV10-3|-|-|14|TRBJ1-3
TGTGCCATCACTCCAGGCTTCTCTGGAAACACCATATATTTT
CAITPGFSGNTIYF
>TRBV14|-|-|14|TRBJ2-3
TGTGCCAGCAGCCAATTGAGGGTAGGCGGTACGCAGTATTTT
CASSQLRVGGTQYF
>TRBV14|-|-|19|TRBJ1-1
TGTGCCAGCAGCCAAGATCTGATCGGACATATAGGTTTTGACACTGAAGCTTTCTTT
CASSQDLIGHIGFDTEAFF
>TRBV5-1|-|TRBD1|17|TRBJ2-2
TGCGCCAGCAGCCCGACCCCCGGGACAGGGGACGCCGGGGAGCTGTTTTTT
CASSPTPGTGDAGELFF
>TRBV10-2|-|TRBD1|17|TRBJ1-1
TGCGCCAGCAGTGATCTCAGACAGGGGGCAAGGGACACTGAAGCTTTCTTT
CASSDLRQGARDTEAFF
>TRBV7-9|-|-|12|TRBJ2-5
TGTGCCAGCAGCCCCTCCCAAGAGACCCAGTACTTC
CASSPSQETQYF
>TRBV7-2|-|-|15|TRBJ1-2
TGTGCCAGCAGCTTACCCGCGGCCCAGATTCGAGGCTACACCTTC
CASSLPAAQIRGYTF
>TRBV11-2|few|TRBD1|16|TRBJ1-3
TGTGCCAGCAGGACACAGGGGGCGAACTCTGGAAACACCATATATTTT
CASRTQGANSGNTIYF
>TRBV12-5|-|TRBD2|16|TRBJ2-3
TGTGCTAGTGGATCTGGGACTACCACTAGCACAGATACGCAGTATTTT
CASGSGTTTSTDTQYF
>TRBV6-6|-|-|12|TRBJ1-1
TGTGCCAGCAGTTACAGAGGCAGGGGTGCTTTCTTT
CASSYRGRGAFF